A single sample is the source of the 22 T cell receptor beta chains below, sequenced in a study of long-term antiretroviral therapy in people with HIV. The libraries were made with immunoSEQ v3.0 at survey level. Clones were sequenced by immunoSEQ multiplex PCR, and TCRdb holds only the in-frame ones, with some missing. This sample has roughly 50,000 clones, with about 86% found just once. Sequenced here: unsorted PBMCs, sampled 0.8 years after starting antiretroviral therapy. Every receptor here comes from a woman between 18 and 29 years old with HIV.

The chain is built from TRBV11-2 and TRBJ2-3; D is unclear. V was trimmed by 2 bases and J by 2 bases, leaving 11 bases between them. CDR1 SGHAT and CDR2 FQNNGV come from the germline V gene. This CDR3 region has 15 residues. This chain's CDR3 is CASSLSAANTDTQYF. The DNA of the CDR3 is TGTGCCAGCAGCTTATCGGCAGCGAACACAGATACGCAGTATTTT.

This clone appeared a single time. CDR3 amino acids: CAISEHRGYGYTF. CDR3 nucleotide sequence: TGTGCCATCAGTGAGCATCGAGGCTATGGCTACACCTTC. This chain uses TRBV10-3 with TRBJ1-2, with no clear D. Germline lookup yields CDR1 ENHRY and CDR2 SYGVKD. The CDR3 has 13 amino acids. The germline V and J ends were trimmed by 2 bases and 4 bases, with 8 bases remaining between them.

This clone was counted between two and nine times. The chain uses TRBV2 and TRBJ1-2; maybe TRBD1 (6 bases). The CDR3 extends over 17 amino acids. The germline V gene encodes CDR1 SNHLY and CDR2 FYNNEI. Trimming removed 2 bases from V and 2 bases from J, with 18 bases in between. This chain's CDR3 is CASSERGTGGANYGYTF. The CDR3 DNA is TGTGCCAGCAGTGAACGGGGGACCGGGGGGGCAAACTATGGCTACACCTTC.

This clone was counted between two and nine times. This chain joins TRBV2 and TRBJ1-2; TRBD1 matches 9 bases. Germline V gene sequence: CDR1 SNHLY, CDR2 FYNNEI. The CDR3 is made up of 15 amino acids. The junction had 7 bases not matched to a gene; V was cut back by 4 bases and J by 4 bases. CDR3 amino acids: CASSGDRVPSYGYTF. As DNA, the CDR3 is TGTGCCAGCAGTGGGGACAGGGTCCCCTCCTATGGCTACACCTTC.

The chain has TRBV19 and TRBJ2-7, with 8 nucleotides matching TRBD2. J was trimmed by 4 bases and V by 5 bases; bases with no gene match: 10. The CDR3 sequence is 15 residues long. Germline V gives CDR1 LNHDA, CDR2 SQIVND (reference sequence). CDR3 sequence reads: CASSDQAGAVYEQYF. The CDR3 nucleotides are TGTGCCAGTAGTGATCAAGCGGGAGCTGTTTACGAGCAGTACTTC.

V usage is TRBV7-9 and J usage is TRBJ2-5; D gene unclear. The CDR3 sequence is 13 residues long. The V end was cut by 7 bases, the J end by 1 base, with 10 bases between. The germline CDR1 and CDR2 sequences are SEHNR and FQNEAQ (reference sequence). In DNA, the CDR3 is TGTGCCAGCAACGGACGGCTCCAAGAGACCCAGTACTTC. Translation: CASNGRLQETQYF.

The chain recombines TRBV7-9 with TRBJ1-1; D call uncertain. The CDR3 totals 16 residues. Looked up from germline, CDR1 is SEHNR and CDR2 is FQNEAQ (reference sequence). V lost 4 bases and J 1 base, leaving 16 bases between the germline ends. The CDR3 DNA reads TGTGCCAGCAGCTCAAGCGGACGCCTGGGGAACACTGAAGCTTTCTTT. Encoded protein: CASSSSGRLGNTEAFF.

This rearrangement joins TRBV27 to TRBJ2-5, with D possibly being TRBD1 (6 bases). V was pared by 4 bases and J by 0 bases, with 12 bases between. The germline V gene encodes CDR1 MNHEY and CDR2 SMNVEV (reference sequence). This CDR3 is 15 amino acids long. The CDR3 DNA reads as TGTGCCAGCAGTTCAATAGACAGGTACCAAGAGACCCAGTACTTC. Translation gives CASSSIDRYQETQYF.

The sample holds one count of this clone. In DNA form, the CDR3 reads TGCGCCAGCAGCTTGGGACAGAGTTACGAGCAGTACTTC. This translates into CASSLGQSYEQYF. V is TRBV5-1 and J is TRBJ2-7, with a tentative D call TRBD1 (5 bases). This CDR3 is built from 13 residues. Trimming removed 0 bases from V and 4 bases from J, with 8 bases in between. Per the germline V gene, CDR1 is SGHRS and CDR2 is YFSETQ.

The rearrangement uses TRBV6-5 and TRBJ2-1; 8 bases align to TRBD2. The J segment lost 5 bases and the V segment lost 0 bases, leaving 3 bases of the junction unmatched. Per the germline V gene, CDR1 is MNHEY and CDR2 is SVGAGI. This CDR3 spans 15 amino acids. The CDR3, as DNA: TGTGCCAGCAGTTACTCGACGGGAGGGAACAATGAGCAGTTCTTC. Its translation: CASSYSTGGNNEQFF.

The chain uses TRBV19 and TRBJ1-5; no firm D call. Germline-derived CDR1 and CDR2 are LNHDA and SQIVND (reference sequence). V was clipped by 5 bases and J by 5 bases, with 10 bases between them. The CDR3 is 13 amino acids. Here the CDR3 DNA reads TGTGCCAGTAGTGAGGACTTTTATCAGCCCCAGCATTTT. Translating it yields CASSEDFYQPQHF.

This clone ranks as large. This chain's CDR3 is CASSLPEGMNTEAFF. Here the CDR3 DNA reads TGTGCCAGCAGTTTACCCGAGGGAATGAACACTGAAGCTTTCTTT. The chain joins TRBV28 to TRBJ1-1; D is ambiguous. CDR1 is MDHEN, CDR2 SYDVKM, per germline. V lost 2 bases to trimming and J lost 0 bases, with 10 bases between them. This CDR3 is built from 15 residues.

CDR3 residues: CAISENRNTEAFF. CDR3 nucleotide sequence: TGTGCCATCAGTGAGAACAGGAACACTGAAGCTTTCTTT. The V and J genes are TRBV10-3 and TRBJ1-1; D is uncertain. CDR3 length: 13 residues. Germline V lookup: CDR1 ENHRY, CDR2 SYGVKD. V lost 2 bases, J lost 1 base, and 5 bases lay in between.

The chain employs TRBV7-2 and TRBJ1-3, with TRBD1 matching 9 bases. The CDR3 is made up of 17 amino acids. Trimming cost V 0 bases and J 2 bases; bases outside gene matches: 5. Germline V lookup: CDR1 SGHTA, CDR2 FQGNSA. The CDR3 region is CASSLARDRVTGNTIYF. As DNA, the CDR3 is TGTGCCAGCAGCTTAGCGAGGGACAGGGTCACTGGAAACACCATATATTTT.

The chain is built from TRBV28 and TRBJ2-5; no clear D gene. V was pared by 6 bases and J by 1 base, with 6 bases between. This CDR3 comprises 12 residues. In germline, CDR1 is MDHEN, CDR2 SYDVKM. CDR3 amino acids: CASSLVQETQYF. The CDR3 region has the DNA TGTGCCAGCAGCCTAGTCCAAGAGACCCAGTACTTC.

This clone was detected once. The CDR3 sequence: CAPWGGGAGVTECYSNQPQHF. The DNA for the CDR3 is TGCGCGCCCTGGGGGGGCGGCGCGGGGGTAACGGAATGCTATAGCAATCAGCCCCAGCATTTT. The chain joins TRBV10-1 to TRBJ1-5; D might be TRBD1 (6 bases). The CDR3 has 21 amino acids. Germline lookup yields CDR1 WNHNN and CDR2 SYGVQD (reference sequence).

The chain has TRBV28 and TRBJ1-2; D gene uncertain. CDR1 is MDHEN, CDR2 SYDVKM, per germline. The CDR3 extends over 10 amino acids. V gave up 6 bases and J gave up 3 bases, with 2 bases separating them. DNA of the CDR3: TGTGCCAGCAGGGACTATGGCTACACCTTC. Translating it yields CASRDYGYTF.

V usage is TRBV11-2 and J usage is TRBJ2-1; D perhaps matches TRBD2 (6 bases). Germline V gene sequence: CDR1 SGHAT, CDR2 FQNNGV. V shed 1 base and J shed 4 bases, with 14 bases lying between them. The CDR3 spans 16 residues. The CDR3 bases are TGTGCCAGCAGCTTAGCCCCGCGGGATCATTACAATGAGCAGTTCTTC. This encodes CASSLAPRDHYNEQFF.

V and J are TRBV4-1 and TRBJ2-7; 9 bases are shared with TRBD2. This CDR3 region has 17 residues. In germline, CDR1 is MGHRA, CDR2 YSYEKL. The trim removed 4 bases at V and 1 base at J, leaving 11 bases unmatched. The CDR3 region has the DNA TGCGCCAGCAGCCTCCAGGGTGCCAGCGGGAGGTCCTACGAGCAGTACTTC. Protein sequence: CASSLQGASGRSYEQYF.

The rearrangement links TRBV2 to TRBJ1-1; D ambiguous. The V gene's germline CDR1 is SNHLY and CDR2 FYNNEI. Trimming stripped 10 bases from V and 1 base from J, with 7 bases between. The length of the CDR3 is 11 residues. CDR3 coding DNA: TGTGCCACACAGAGGAACACTGAAGCTTTCTTT. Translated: CATQRNTEAFF.

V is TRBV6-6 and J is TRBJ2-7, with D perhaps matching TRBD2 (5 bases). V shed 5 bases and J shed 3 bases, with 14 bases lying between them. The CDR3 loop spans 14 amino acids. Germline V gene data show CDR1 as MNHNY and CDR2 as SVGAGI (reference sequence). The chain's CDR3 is CASSTARTFYEQYF. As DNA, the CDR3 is TGTGCCAGCAGTACGGCTAGGACTTTCTACGAGCAGTACTTC.

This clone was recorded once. The CDR3 loop is CASSSQGDRNDEQFF. The CDR3 DNA reads TGTGCCAGCTCATCACAGGGTGACCGCAATGATGAGCAGTTCTTC. The genes are TRBV18 and TRBJ2-1, with a tentative D call TRBD1 (6 bases). Germline V lookup: CDR1 KGHSH, CDR2 LQKENI. V was cut by 5 bases and J by 8 bases, with 19 bases left in between. CDR3 length equals 15 residues.